This TCR beta chain was documented in a study of blood T cell repertoires in COVID-19 (dated by TCRdb to the early 2020s). In terms of the full investigation: Samples from collaborators originated in the United States, Italy and Spain and spanned both the acute and convalescent phases of COVID-19. Where HLA class I and class II types were available, the types were taken from metadata supplied by the sample provider, not from assay-based typing. Samples were obtained from the ongoing ImmuneRACE study (first 160 participants) and from 1,254 subjects provided by 6 global collaborators. A freely available public database, intended as a resource for researchers studying the immune response to SARS-CoV-2, is where the repertoires were released. The material from the prospective study consisted of cDNA or gDNA derived from T cells, B-cell-depleted T cells, or PBMCs. The dataset comprised deeply sampled blood TCRbeta repertoires from subjects exposed to, actively infected with, or recovered from COVID-19. The sample metadata nearly always contained a de-identified subject ID, COVID-19 status, age in years and sex.

As for this clone: Its target antigen remains unknown. No base quality information exists; no much larger clone differs at one position.

The immunoSEQ Assay, a bias-controlled multiplex PCR, was used to amplify TCRbeta CDR3 regions from genomic DNA. The study's processing was this. Nucleated cell counts per sample were estimated from amplification of reference gene primers within the assay. Sequence reads were collapsed and filtered to measure the absolute abundance of every unique TCRbeta CDR3 rearrangement. For each sample, productive Simpson clonality was calculated as the square root of Simpson's diversity index across productive rearrangements. The table was pulled from immuneACCESS by TCRdb, which kept in-frame rearrangements only. Such tables lose some clones; where checked, under half of the loss comes from unresolved V genes, and the rest has no known cause. For V, J and clone size, that table is used; D and trimming come from the DNA. In all, the sample holds fewer than 350,000 clones, and around 90% of those were seen once. The ten largest clones capture roughly 5% of the sample.

The research as a whole found: The amount of clinical and demographic metadata varied by source and participant and was provided uncurated.

The germline V gene gives CDR1 as MDHEN and CDR2 as SYDVKM. Inclusive of the bounding cysteine and phenylalanine, the CDR3 is 16 residues long. Left in the record is the CDR3 DNA by itself, 48 bases read in frame from the first base. The trim is 5 bases for V and 0 bases for J, with a gap of 14 bases between the germline ends. Participants in the prospective study were aged roughly 18 to 89 years, lived in under 30 United States geographic areas, and enrolled through a virtual design. In the prospective study, cohorts were assigned on the basis of participant-reported clinical history obtained from a screening survey and a study questionnaire. Recovered participants in ImmuneRACE Cohort 3 were defined as having two consecutive negative NP/OP PCR tests, clearance from a healthcare professional, or resolution of symptoms. In the prospective study, whole blood, serum and a nasopharyngeal or oropharyngeal swab were collected from each participant by mobile phlebotomists. Additional blood draws and questionnaires over an approximately two-month period could optionally be provided by prospective study participants. Before DNA extraction, blood samples from the prospective study were shipped at room temperature or frozen.

Sample: PBMCs or T cells enriched from blood (not recorded which). The V gene is TRBV28 and the J gene is TRBJ2-1; the D gene cannot be resolved reliably. This clonotype was sampled from a man in his sixties who had recovered from COVID-19. The CDR3 corresponds to CASSPELPSSYNEQFF. The sequenced DNA: TGTGCCAGCAGTCCGGAACTGCCTAGCTCCTACAATGAGCAGTTCTTC. Outside the CDR3, residues come from the reference TRBV28 and TRBJ2-1 proteins, so the full variable domain is: DVKVTQSSRYLVKRTGEKVFLECVQDMDHENMFWYRQDPGLGLRLIYFSYDVKMKEKGDIPEGYSVSREKKERFSLILESASTNQTSMYLCASSPELPSSYNEQFFGPGTRLTVL.